The 13 T cell receptor beta chains in this list originate from one sample, sequenced in a study of tumor-infiltrating lymphocytes in primary liver carcinoma. RNA and DNA were co-extracted from approximately 20-30 mg of unsorted bulk tissue. Making TCR beta cDNA involved roughly 0.55 ug total RNA and a constant-region primer. Nested multiplex PCR, run for three rounds with slightly modified ARM-PCR, yielded TCR beta libraries. The first two PCR rounds used TRBV1-TRBV30 primers with a Cbeta primer, 10 cycles each. TCRdb re-called the multiplex PCR reads through MiXCR, storing one row per CDR3 protein. The sample lists some 87,000 distinct CDR3 sequences, 55% to 75% seen once, with 25% to 35% in the top ten. The specimen sequenced was tumor-adjacent normal liver tissue. These receptors originate from a man aged 40-50 years with primary liver carcinoma and hepatitis B virus infection.

With regard to this clonotype: One end of the junction does not line up with germline, which may come from a read error. The chain recombines TRBV11-2 with TRBJ1-5; D might be TRBD1 (5 bases). Per germline, CDR1 SGHAT and CDR2 FQNNGV. This CDR3 contains 14 residues. CDR3 amino acids: CAGRLWGGNQPQHF. The CDR3 DNA is TGTGCCGGCAGATTGTGGGGGGGCAATCAGCCCCAGCATTTT.

This clonotype came up many times. This chain uses TRBV25-1 with TRBJ2-7, with D unclear. CDR1 MGHDK and CDR2 SYGVNS come from the germline V gene. Trimming took 5 bases from V and 3 from J, leaving 5 bases between them. The CDR3 loop spans 11 amino acids. CDR3 sequence: CASSFGYEQYF. The CDR3, as DNA: TGTGCCAGCAGTTTCGGCTACGAGCAGTACTTC.

A word on this clonotype: The conserved closing phenylalanine or tryptophan is absent in this CDR3, likely reflecting a read error. The genes are TRBV11-2 and TRBJ2-7, with D possibly matching TRBD2 (6 bases). The CDR3 covers 13 residues. Germline V gene data show CDR1 as SGHAT and CDR2 as FQNNGV. The CDR3 loop is CASSYSGQNEQYS. CDR3 nucleotide sequence: TGTGCCAGTAGCTACAGCGGGCAGAACGAGCAGTACTCC.

On this clonotype itself: A read error may produce the germline difference seen at one junction end. The chain recombines TRBV4-2 with TRBJ1-2, with D hard to call. CDR1 and CDR2 (germline): LGHNA, YNFKEQ. The CDR3 is 15 residues long. The CDR3 DNA reads as TGTGCCAACAGCCAAGCTGGCTGTGGGCTAGATGGCTACACCTTC. Translating it yields CANSQAGCGLDGYTF.

Worth noting for this clonotype: This CDR3 fails to terminate in the conserved phenylalanine or tryptophan, so it likely reflects a read error. The chain couples TRBV12-3 or TRBV12-4 to TRBJ2-7; D not resolved. The CDR3 is 14 residues long. Between the trimmed V and J ends, which lost 5 bases and 5 bases, there was a span of 16 bases. Here the CDR3 reads CASSGPPRSHEQYL. CDR3 coding DNA: TGTGCCAGCAGTGGCCCCCCACGGTCCCACGAGCAGTACTTG.

About this clonotype itself: One junction end does not reproduce the germline sequence, and a read error may be involved. The V and J genes are TRBV4-1 and TRBJ2-7; D possibly matches TRBD1 or TRBD2 (5 bases each). CDR3 length: 14 residues. Per the germline V gene, CDR1 is MGHRA and CDR2 is YSYEKL. CDR3 sequence (DNA): TGCGCCGGCAGACCGGGGCCGAGCCCCTACGGGCAGTACTTC. Its translation is CAGRPGPSPYGQYF.

As to this clonotype: Given a much more abundant clone one base away, this may be a read error. The chain couples TRBV6-5 to TRBJ2-7; possible D gene TRBD2, 6 bases. The CDR3 consists of 14 residues. Trimming left V 2 bases short and J 3 bases short, with 11 bases between. CDR1 and CDR2 (germline): MNHEY, SVGAGI. This CDR3 is CASSYLARRYEQYF. CDR3 nucleotide sequence: TGTGCCAGCAGTTACCTAGCGAGGCGCTACGAGCAGTACTTC.

To note about this clonotype: Germline is not matched at one junction end, which may reflect a read error. V gene TRBV11-2 combines with J gene TRBJ2-7; 7 bases are a match to TRBD2. Germline loops: CDR1 SGHAT, CDR2 FQNNGV. The CDR3 totals 13 residues. The CDR3 nucleotides read TGTGCCAGCAGTAGGGAGGGCCTTTGCGAGCAGTCCTTC. It is translated as CASSREGLCEQSF.

This clonotype was detected ten times or more. The chain has TRBV9 and TRBJ2-1; D call uncertain. The CDR3 totals 15 residues. V dropped 0 bases and J dropped 5 bases, with 12 bases sitting between them. CDR1 SGDLS and CDR2 YYNGEE come from the germline V gene. The CDR3 coding sequence is TGTGCCAGCAGCGTAGTGGGCTCCATCGACAATGAGCAGTTCTTC. Protein product: CASSVVGSIDNEQFF.

A remark on this clonotype: A much more abundant neighbour one base away suggests this may be a read error. The chain employs TRBV5-3 and TRBJ2-1; D tentatively fits TRBD1 or TRBD2 (5 bases each). TRBV5-3 is classed as an ORF, of uncertain function. V dropped 2 bases and J dropped 2 bases, with 11 bases sitting between them. CDR3 length equals 15 residues. CDR3: CARSFRGRAYNEQFF. CDR3 DNA: TGTGCCAGAAGCTTCCGGGGCAGGGCCTACAATGAGCAGTTCTTC.

Turning to this clonotype: Germline is not matched at one junction end, which may reflect a read error. The chain recombines TRBV11-2 with TRBJ2-5, with D maybe TRBD2 (6 bases). Germline V CDR1 and CDR2: SGHAT, FQNNGV. The CDR3 runs 16 residues. The CDR3 spells CASRSRDSVYEETRYF. The CDR3 DNA reads TGTGCCAGCAGATCCCGGGACTCGGTCTACGAAGAGACCCGGTACTTC.

In regard to this clonotype: Its ends do not fully match the called genes, so a read error is possible. The chain combines TRBV5-6 with TRBJ2-7; TRBD2 matches at 12 bases. The CDR3 totals 16 residues. Germline V gene data show CDR1 as SGHDT and CDR2 as YYEEEE. The CDR3: CAGSLGLAGFQDEQYF. The CDR3, as DNA: TGTGCCGGCAGCTTGGGACTAGCGGGCTTCCAGGACGAGCAGTACTTC.

To note about this clonotype: A junction boundary mismatches the germline segment, possibly from a read error. The genes are TRBV24-1 and TRBJ1-1; TRBD1 is a possible D gene (6 bases). From germline, CDR1 is KGHDR and CDR2 SFDVKD. This CDR3 has 15 residues. As DNA, the CDR3 is TGTGGCACCAGTGATTCAACGCTAGGGGGAACTGAAGCTTTCTTT. Translating it yields CGTSDSTLGGTEAFF.